The clone carrying this T cell receptor (beta chain) was counted once. What it binds is not known. The time point is: week 3, after first cycle of checkpoint inhibitor. Apart from two fast progressors, RECIST 1.1 response was judged 12 weeks post-infusion. The source of the sample is a study of blood T cell dynamics during melanoma immunotherapy. At the level of the study: Standard first-line treatment here was pembrolizumab or nivolumab plus ipilimumab in metastatic melanoma.

Germline V gene data show CDR1 as SGHRS and CDR2 as YFSETQ. The CDR3 covers 14 residues. V lost 3 bases and J lost 4, with 13 bases in between. Each bulk PBMC sample had approximately 340 ng DNA loaded. Using immunoSEQ multiplex PCR, the repertoire was profiled, and TCRdb retains in-frame clones only, with some absent. The sample gives about 11,000 clones, 85% to 90% of which show up once; 6.9% is in the top ten. Study findings and constraints: The study could not tell melanoma-specific clones from general immune activation.

The TCR sequence derives from a human donor with melanoma. The chain uses TRBV5-1 and TRBJ1-2; D call uncertain. The material sequenced was blood, taken from a patient treated with checkpoint blockade. CDR3 bases: TGCGCCAGCAGCTACGGGTGGGAGGGCTATGGCTACACCTTC. Protein: CASSYGWEGYGYTF.